This TCR beta chain came from a study of T cells in Graves' hyperthyroidism and ophthalmopathy. Study in general: Specimen type is peripheral blood, collected at initial diagnosis prior to any treatment.

The ends lost 3 bases at V and 6 bases at J; junction bases unmatched: 11. The CDR3 is 15 residues long. Germline CDR1 and CDR2: KGHSH and LQKENI. TCR beta CDR3 regions were amplified from RNA. HTBI primers were the set used in a first-round RT-PCR of the TCR CDR3. TCRdb re-analysed the multiplex PCR reads in MiXCR, keeping a single row per CDR3 protein. The repertoire holds roughly 380,000 distinct CDR3 sequences, with approximately 12% as singletons. General observations from the study: Appearing also in blood were most of the thyroid clonotypes expanded above 0.001.

This clonotype showed up many times. Its cognate antigen is unknown. For the diagnoses, clinical symptoms, serum thyroxine and TRAb, thyroid ultrasound and orbital computed tomography were used. Fresh 10 ml peripheral blood yielded PBMCs. The sample consisted of blood. The V call is TRBV18, the J call TRBJ2-7, with 7 bases matching TRBD1. This TCR was recovered from a man younger than 45 with Graves' hyperthyroidism that later progressed to Graves' ophthalmopathy. CDR3 DNA sequence: TGTGCCAGCTCACCCCGGGGCAGGGGGATCTTCGAGCAGTACTTC. This encodes CASSPRGRGIFEQYF. Based on the CDR3 plus reference TRBV18 and TRBJ2-7, the full variable domain is NAGVMQNPRHLVRRRGQEARLRCSPMKGHSHVYWYRQLPEEGLKFMVYLQKENIIDESGMPKERFSAEFPKEGPSILRIQQVVRGDSAAYFCASSPRGRGIFEQYFGPGTRLTVT.